Sequencing of this T cell receptor beta chain was carried out in a study of regulatory T cells in long-lasting Graves disease. Time point reported: persistent/refractory GD, antithyroid drugs over 5 years with positive TRAb. PBMC-extracted RNA yielded the TCR library. The germline V gene has CDR1 MNHEY and CDR2 SMNVEV (reference sequence). There are 15 residues in the CDR3. With 6 bases clipped from V and 3 bases from J, the junction kept 9 bases outside the gene matches. Combining iRepertoire HTBI primers with Arm-PCR of CDR3 regions, the authors built TCR beta libraries. TCRdb called the multiplex PCR reads again in MiXCR, with one record for every CDR3 protein. The data contain hundreds of thousands of distinct CDR3 sequences, approximately 31% of them seen just once; the ten biggest clones take up around 40%.

This chain joins TRBV27 and TRBJ2-5; 8 nucleotides align to TRBD1. The source of this sequence is a female donor with Graves disease. The sample in question was peripheral blood mononuclear cells (PBMCs), obtained when the disease was refractory, from a patient treated with antithyroid drugs. The CDR3 DNA is TGTGCCAGCAGAGGACAGGGTTTCAGAAAAGAGACCCAGTACTTC. The encoded protein is CASRGQGFRKETQYF.